This T cell receptor (beta chain) was recorded in a study of shared clonotypes between healthy human individuals (TCRdb year 2020). About the investigation overall: A couple of women and a few men aged 18 to 49 years were included in the cohort. Per donor, three plates each were used for CD4 naive and CD4 memory, two for CD8 naive, and one for CD8 memory. To estimate repertoire size and how much clonotypes are shared between individuals, the study performed deep sequencing of blood TCR repertoires from roughly five healthy adults. To increase sequencing depth and limit assay-specific biases, TCR repertoire library preparation and sequencing were carried out by different laboratories using diverse techniques. Per donor, leukapheresis produced somewhere between about 0.9 and 9.5 billion PBMCs. Results and caveats for the whole study, not just this receptor: Based on pairwise subsampling, the degree of clonotype sharing among donors was expected to be affected by sequencing depth. Only blood was sampled, and tissue TCR repertoires likely differ from those in blood. Naive subsets generally had larger estimated clonotype richness than memory subsets. Rarefaction of sorted-subset datasets indicated incomplete sequencing despite the large sequencing depth. Compared with non-shared clonotypes, the clonotypes found in all four sorted-subset donors had higher generation probabilities. Sharing across several donors was observed for about 5% of naive CD4, 3% to 4% of naive CD8, 2% to 2.5% of memory CD4, and around 0.42% of memory CD8 clonotypes. The small number of donors limited the genetic and exposure-history diversity represented.

Trimming costs V 0 bases and J 2 bases, and their ends lie 16 bases apart. From the germline V gene (reference sequence), CDR1 is MNHEY and CDR2 is SMNVEV. From the cysteine through the phenylalanine, the CDR3 covers 17 amino acids. Here the CDR3 DNA is all that survives: 51 bases in frame from base 1. Comment on this clone: Its antigen remains undetermined. No per-base quality is available; no much larger clone lies one base away.

Using the deep immunoSEQ assay, TCR CDR3 regions were amplified from genomic DNA by multiplex PCR. Extracted genomic DNA from each cell subset was spread evenly across all wells of several immunoSEQ 96-well plates, with each plate serving as a replicate. For sorted subsets, each replicate PCR was loaded with approximately 0.2 ug genomic DNA, equivalent to approximately 27,000 T cell genomes. Purified libraries were quantified with a Qubit 3.0 fluorometer, sized on a Bioanalyzer 2100, and re-quantified with the KAPA Library Quantification kit. A separate single-read 150-cycle Illumina NextSeq 550 flow cell was used to sequence each immunoSEQ 96-well plate. Per the source publication's procedure: The immunoSEQ output contained only junctional sequences without quality scores, so filtering could not match that applied to full-length reads. Sequences were annotated with PyIR, a Python wrapper for IgBLAST v1.9, and V/J genes and CDR3 were assigned using IMGT germline references. Any read was removed if the V/J assignment was weak (E-value above 1e-6), the CDR3 was missing, or the read contained stop codons, out-of-frame junctions, or ambiguous translated residues. V3J clonotypes were defined as sequences sharing an identical inferred V gene, J gene, and CDR3 amino acid sequence. Percentage overlap between repertoires was calculated by dividing the number of shared unique clonotypes by the size of the smaller repertoire. Richness of each repertoire was evaluated using RTK rarefaction, the Chao1 estimator, and Recon v2.1 estimates of unobserved clonotypes. Generation probabilities for all TCRbeta clonotypes obtained by the gDNA method from four donors were computed using OLGA. The source is immuneACCESS, and TCRdb retained only in-frame sequences with V and J called. Part of the clones is not carried over; for the studies checked, unresolved V genes explain less than half of this, and the remainder is unexplained. V and J calls and clone size are given by that table; D and trimming were obtained from the DNA. This sample lists 300,000 to 400,000 clones; around 90% were detected once. The ten top clones hold around 15% of the sample.

The donors were healthy, HIV-negative adults with no recently reported acute infections or vaccinations. Every donor was a Caucasian adult residing in Nashville, Tennessee, USA. The CD8 memory samples were a combination of magnetically selected CD45RO+ cells and CCR7-negative CD45RA+ effector memory (TemRA) cells. After blood collection by leukapheresis, PBMCs were isolated using Ficoll-Histopaque density gradient centrifugation and then cryopreserved in the vapor phase of liquid nitrogen. Purity and quantity of every magnetically sorted T cell population were checked by analytical flow cytometry. Genomic DNA was isolated from each sorted fraction and quantified by UV absorbance on a Nanodrop 2000c.

The specimen sequenced was memory CD8+ T cells sorted from blood. The sample's cell subset or site label, in plain terms: CD45RO+ cells pooled with CCR7-negative TemRA cells. This TCR was recovered from a man aged 18 to 30 in good health. The chain is assembled from TRBV27 and TRBJ1-2, with a weak D call of TRBD1 (5 bases match). The CDR3 protein: CASSLSGFQGINYGYTF. Here is the DNA: TGTGCCAGCAGTTTATCCGGGTTTCAGGGCATAAACTATGGCTACACCTTC.